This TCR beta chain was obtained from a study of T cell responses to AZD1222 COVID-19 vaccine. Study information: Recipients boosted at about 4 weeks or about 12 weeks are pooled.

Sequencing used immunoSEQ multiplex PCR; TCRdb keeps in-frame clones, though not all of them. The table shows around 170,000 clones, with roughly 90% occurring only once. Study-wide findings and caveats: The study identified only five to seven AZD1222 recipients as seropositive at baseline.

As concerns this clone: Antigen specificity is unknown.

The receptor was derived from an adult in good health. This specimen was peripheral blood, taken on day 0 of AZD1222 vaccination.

The CDR3 protein is CASSLHLPGLADETQYF. The CDR3, as DNA: TGTGCCAGCAGCTTACATTTACCGGGACTAGCTGACGAGACCCAGTACTTC. This chain links TRBV11-3 with TRBJ2-5; 9 positions agree with TRBD2. Germline CDR1 SGHNT, CDR2 YENEEA. This CDR3 contains 17 residues. The V gene end was trimmed by 2 bases and the J gene end by 5 bases; junction bases not matched to a gene: 12.